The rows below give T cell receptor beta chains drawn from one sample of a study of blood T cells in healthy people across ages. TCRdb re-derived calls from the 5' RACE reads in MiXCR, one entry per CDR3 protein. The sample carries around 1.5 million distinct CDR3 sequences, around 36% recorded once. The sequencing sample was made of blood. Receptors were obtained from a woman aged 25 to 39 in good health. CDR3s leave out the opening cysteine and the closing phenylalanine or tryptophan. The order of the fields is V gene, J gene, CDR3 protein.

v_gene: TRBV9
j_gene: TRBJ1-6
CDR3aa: ASSVEDTSPLH

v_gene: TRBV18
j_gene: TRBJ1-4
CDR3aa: ASSSSQGEEKLF

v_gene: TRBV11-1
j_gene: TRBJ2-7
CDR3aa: ASSLYGQRGSEQY

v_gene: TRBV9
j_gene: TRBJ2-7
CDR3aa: ASSVWDRGYEQY

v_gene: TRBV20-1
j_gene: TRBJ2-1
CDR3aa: SAHTTGTSGNNEQF

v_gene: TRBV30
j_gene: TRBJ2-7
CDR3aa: AWSRDGAYEQY

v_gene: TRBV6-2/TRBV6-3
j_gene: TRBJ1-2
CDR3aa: AGSYGTAEMSYGYT

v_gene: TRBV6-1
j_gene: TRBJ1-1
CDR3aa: ASSEVGTGVMNTEAF

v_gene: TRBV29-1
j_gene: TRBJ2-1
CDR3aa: STLVHNEQF

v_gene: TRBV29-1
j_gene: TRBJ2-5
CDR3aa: SVVGTVQETQY

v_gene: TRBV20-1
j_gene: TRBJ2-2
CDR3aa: SARVPNTGELF

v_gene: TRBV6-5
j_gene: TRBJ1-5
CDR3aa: ASSLRGVGQPQH

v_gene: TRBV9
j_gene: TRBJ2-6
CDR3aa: ASSIRDSPSGANVLT

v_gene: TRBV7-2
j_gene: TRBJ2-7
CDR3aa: ASSFGATYEQY

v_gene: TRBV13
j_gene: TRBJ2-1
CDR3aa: ASSPRMPSSYNEQF

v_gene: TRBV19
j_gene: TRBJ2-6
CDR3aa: ASSLTTGGASSGANVLT

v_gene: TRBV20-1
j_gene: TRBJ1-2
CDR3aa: SASRGRSYGYT

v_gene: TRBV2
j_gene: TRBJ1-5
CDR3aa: ASSGGSGRGYQPQH

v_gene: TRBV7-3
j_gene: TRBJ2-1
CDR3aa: ASSFGVRGALNEQF

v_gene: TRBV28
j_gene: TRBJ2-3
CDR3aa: ASSQTSDHTDTQY